This T cell receptor beta chain was recorded in a study of T-cell memory formation after mild COVID-19. Study background: Clusters of TCRs were largely donor specific. The study, taken as a whole, reports: A subset of responding clones appeared in pre-infection memory, suggesting cross-reactive memory joined. Later expanders leaned CD4+, whereas day 15 to 85 contracting clones were balanced CD4/CD8.

With 5 bases clipped from V and 4 bases from J, the junction kept 17 bases outside the gene matches. The germline CDR1 and CDR2 sequences are MNHEY and SVGEGT. The CDR3 runs to 19 residues. There are a few counts of this clonotype. Its antigen is as yet unknown. From 5'RACE with constant-segment primers came TCR alpha and TCR beta cDNA libraries that carried sample barcodes and UMIs. MiXCR, run by TCRdb on the 5' RACE reads, gives a single entry per CDR3 protein. The sample carries 200,000 to 250,000 distinct CDR3 sequences, approximately 9% recorded once. The specimen was PBMCs or a T cell subset sorted from them (not recorded which). The sequence derives from a man aged 18 to 29 who had mild COVID-19 (a few samples of this study predate the infection). Cell type and time point are not known. The V call is TRBV6-2 or TRBV6-3, the J call TRBJ2-2; TRBD1 matches at 9 bases. CDR3 in DNA: TGTGCCAGCAGTAACCGCCGGGACAGGGTCCAACAGCGCACCGGGGAGCTGTTTTTT. The encoded protein is CASSNRRDRVQQRTGELFF.